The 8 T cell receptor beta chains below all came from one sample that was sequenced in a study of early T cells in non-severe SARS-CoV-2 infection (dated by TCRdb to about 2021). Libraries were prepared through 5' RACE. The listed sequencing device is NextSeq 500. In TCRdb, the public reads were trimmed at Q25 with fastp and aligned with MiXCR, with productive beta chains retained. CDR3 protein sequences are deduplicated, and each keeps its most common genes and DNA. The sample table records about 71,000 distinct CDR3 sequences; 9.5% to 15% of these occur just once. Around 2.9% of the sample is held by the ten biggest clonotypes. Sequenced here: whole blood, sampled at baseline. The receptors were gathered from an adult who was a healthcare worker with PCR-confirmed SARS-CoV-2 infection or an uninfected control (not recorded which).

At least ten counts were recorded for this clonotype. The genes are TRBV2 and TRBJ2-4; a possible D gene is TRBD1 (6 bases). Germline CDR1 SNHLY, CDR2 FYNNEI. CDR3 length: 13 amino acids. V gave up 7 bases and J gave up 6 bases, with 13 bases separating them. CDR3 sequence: CASTGTKLNIQYF. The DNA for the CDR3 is TGTGCCAGCACAGGGACAAAACTAAACATTCAGTACTTC.

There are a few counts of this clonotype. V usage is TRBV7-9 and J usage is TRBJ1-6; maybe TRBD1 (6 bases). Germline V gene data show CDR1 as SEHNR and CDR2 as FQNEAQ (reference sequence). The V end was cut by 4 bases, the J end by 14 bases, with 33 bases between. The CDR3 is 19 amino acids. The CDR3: CASSYDERNRVWRAETLHF. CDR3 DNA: TGTGCCAGCAGCTACGACGAGCGGAACAGGGTTTGGAGAGCTGAGACCCTCCACTTT.

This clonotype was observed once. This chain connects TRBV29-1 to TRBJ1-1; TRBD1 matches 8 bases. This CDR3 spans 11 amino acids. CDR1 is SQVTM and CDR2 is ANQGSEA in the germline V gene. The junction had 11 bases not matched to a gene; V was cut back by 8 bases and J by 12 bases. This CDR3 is CSLYWTGKTFF. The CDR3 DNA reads TGCAGCCTCTACTGGACAGGGAAAACTTTCTTT.

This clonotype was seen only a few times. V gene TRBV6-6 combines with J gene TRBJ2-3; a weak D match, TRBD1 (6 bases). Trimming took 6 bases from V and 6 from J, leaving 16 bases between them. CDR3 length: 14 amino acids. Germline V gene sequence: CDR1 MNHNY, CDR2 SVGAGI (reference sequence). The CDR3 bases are TGTGCCAGCAGCCTCTTCGGGGACATTGATACGCAGTATTTT. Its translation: CASSLFGDIDTQYF.

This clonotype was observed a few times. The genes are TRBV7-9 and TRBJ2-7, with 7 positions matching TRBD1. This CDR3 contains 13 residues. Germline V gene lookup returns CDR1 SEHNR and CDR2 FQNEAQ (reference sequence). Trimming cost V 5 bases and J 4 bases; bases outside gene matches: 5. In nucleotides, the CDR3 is TGTGCCAGCAGCGACAGGGCTAAGTACGAGCAGTACTTC. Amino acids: CASSDRAKYEQYF.

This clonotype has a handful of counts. Here the CDR3 DNA reads TGTGCCAGCACCCTGGGATGGGGGTCAGGCACAGATACGCAGTATTTT. Translating it yields CASTLGWGSGTDTQYF. J is TRBJ2-3 and V is TRBV12-3 or TRBV12-4; TRBD1 or TRBD2 may be the D gene (5 bases each). The CDR3 is made up of 16 amino acids. V was shortened by 7 bases and J by 1 base, with 18 bases between the two germline ends.

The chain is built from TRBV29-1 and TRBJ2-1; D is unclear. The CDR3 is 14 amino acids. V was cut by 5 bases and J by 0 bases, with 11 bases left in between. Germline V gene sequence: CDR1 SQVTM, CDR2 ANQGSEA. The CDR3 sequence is CSVSTFSSYNEQFF. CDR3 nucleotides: TGCAGCGTTTCTACTTTTAGCTCCTACAATGAGCAGTTCTTC.

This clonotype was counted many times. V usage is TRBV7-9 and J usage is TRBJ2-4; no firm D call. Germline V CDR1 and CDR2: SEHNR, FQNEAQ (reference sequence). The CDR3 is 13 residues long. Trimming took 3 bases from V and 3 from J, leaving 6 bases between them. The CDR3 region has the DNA TGTGCCAGCAGCTTTACAGACAAAAACATTCAGTACTTC. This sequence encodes CASSFTDKNIQYF.